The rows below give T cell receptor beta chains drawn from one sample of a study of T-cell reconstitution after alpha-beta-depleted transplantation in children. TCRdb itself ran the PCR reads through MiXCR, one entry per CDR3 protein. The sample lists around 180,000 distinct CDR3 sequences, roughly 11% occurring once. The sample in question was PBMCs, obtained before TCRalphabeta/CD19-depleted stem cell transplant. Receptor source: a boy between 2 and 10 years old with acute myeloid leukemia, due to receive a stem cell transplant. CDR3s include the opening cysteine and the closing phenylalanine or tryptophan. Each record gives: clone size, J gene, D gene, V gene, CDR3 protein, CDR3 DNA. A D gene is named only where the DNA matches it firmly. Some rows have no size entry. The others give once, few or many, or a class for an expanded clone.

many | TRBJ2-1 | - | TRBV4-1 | CASSQPGPNNEQFF | TGCGCCAGCAGCCAGCCGGGACCAAACAATGAGCAGTTCTTC
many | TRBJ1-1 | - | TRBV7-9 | CASSSRRLASAEAFF | TGTGCCAGCAGCTCGCGCCGCCTAGCTAGCGCTGAAGCTTTCTTT
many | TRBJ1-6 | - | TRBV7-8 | CASSLDWNSPLHF | TGTGCCAGCAGCTTAGATTGGAATTCACCCCTCCACTTT
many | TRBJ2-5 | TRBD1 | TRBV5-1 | CASSDRAETQYF | TGCGCCAGCAGCGACAGGGCGGAGACCCAGTACTTC
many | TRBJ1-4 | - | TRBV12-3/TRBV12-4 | CASSDRSGEKLFF | TGTGCCAGCAGTGACAGATCGGGTGAAAAACTGTTTTTT
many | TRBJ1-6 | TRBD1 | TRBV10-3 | CAISEKTGDNSPLHF | TGTGCCATCAGTGAAAAGACAGGGGACAATTCACCCCTCCACTTT
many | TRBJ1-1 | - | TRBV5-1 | CASSFGVGIPEAFF | TGCGCCAGCAGCTTCGGGGTTGGCATTCCTGAAGCTTTCTTT
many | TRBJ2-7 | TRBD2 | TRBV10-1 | CASSDHLGTSGRKGEQYF | TGCGCCAGCAGTGACCACCTTGGGACTAGCGGGAGGAAGGGCGAGCAGTACTTC
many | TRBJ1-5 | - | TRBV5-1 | CASSLEGGNQPQHF | TGTGCCAGCAGTTTAGAGGGGGGCAATCAGCCCCAGCATTTT
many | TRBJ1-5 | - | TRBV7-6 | CASNPLGDTSKQPQHF | TGTGCCAGCAACCCCTTGGGGGATACTTCTAAGCAGCCCCAGCATTTT
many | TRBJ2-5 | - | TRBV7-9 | CAITGEETQYF | TGTGCCATAACAGGAGAAGAGACCCAGTACTTC
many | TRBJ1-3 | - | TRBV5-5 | CASSVTGLSGNTIYF | TGTGCCAGCAGCGTTACAGGTCTCTCTGGAAACACCATATATTTT
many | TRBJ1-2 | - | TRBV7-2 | CASSTYREDYGYTF | TGTGCCAGCAGCACCTACCGGGAGGACTATGGCTACACCTTC
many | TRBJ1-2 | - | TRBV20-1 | CSAGTGGYGYTF | TGCAGTGCTGGGACGGGAGGCTATGGCTACACCTTC
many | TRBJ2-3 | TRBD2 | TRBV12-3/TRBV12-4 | CASSYGGGTDTQYF | TGTGCCAGCAGTTATGGGGGGGGCACAGATACGCAGTATTTT
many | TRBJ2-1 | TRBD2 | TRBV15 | CATSTGLAGRFYNEQFF | TGTGCCACCAGCACCGGACTAGCGGGACGCTTCTACAATGAGCAGTTCTTC
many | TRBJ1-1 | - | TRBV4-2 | CASSQARGAEAFF | TGTGCCAGCAGCCAAGCGAGGGGAGCTGAAGCTTTCTTT
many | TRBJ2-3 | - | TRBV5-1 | CASSIPPTDTQYF | TGCGCCAGCAGCATCCCACCGACAGATACGCAGTATTTT
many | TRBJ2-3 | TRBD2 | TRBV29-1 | CSVSGGESTDTQYF | TGCAGCGTGAGCGGGGGGGAGAGCACAGATACGCAGTATTTT
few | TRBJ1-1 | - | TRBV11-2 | CASSKQGGAFF | TGTGCCAGCAGCAAACAGGGAGGGGCTTTCTTT
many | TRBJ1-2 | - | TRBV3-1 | CASSQDYIQGYTF | TGTGCCAGCAGCCAAGATTATATCCAAGGCTACACCTTC
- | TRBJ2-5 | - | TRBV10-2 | CASSELGAETQYF | TGCGCCAGCAGTGAGCTCGGGGCAGAGACCCAGTACTTC
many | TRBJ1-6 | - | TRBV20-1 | CSARFRGNSYNSPLHF | TGCAGTGCTAGATTCCGGGGAAACTCCTATAATTCACCCCTCCACTTT
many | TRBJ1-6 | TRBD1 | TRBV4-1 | CASSQPRDSLNSPLHF | TGCGCCAGCAGCCAGCCACGGGACAGCCTAAATTCACCCCTCCACTTT
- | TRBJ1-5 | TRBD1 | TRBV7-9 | CASSSTTGPLPQHF | TGTGCCAGCAGCTCGACGACAGGGCCGTTGCCCCAGCATTTT
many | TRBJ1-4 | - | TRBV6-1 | CASTGSSPQNEKLFF | TGTGCCAGCACTGGGTCAAGCCCTCAGAATGAAAAACTGTTTTTT
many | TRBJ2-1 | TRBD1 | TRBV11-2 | CASSTNHGQGRNEQFF | TGTGCCAGCAGCACAAACCACGGACAGGGGAGGAATGAGCAGTTCTTC
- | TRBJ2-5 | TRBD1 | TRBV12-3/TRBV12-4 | CASCLRGAQGAGSGETQYF | TGTGCCAGCTGTTTACGGGGCGCACAGGGGGCAGGTTCGGGGGAGACCCAGTACTTC
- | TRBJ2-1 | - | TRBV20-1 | CSARGRVDSWGNSEQFF | TGCAGTGCTAGGGGCCGGGTCGACAGTTGGGGAAACAGTGAGCAGTTCTTC
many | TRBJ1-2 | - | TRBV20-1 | CSARGAANYGYTF | TGCAGTGCTAGGGGGGCGGCAAACTATGGCTACACCTTC
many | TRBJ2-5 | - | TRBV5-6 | CASSLDGWGAVSETQYF | TGTGCCAGCAGCTTGGATGGATGGGGCGCGGTATCGGAGACCCAGTACTTC
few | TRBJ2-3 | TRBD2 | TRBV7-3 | CASSLVGTSSATDTQYF | TGTGCCAGCAGCTTAGTTGGGACTAGCAGCGCCACAGATACGCAGTATTTT
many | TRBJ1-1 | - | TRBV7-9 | CASSLLALGNTEAFF | TGTGCCAGCAGCCTTTTGGCTCTCGGGAACACTGAAGCTTTCTTT
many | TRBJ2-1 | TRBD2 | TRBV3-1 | CASSHAGLAFNEQFF | TGTGCCAGCAGCCACGCGGGACTAGCTTTCAATGAGCAGTTCTTC
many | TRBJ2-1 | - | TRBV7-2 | CASSLELGRDEQFF | TGTGCCAGCAGCTTAGAACTGGGTAGGGATGAGCAGTTCTTC
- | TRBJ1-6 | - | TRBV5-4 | CATLLGLQGENSPLHF | TGTGCCACCCTGCTCGGGTTACAGGGAGAAAATTCACCCCTCCACTTT
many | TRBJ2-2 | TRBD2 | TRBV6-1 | CASRITSGGRPNTGELFF | TGTGCCAGCAGGATAACTAGCGGGGGTCGACCCAACACCGGGGAGCTGTTTTTT
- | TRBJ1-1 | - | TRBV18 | CASSQAQGEAFF | TGTGCCAGCTCACAAGCGCAGGGAGAAGCTTTCTTT
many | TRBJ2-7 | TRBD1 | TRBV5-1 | CASSLGTGSMYEQYF | TGCGCCAGCAGCTTGGGGACAGGGTCTATGTACGAGCAGTACTTC
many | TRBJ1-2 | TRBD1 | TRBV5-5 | CASRAGTGGVGYTF | TGTGCCAGCAGGGCCGGGACAGGGGGCGTTGGCTACACCTTC
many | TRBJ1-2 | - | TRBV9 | CASTTGGGAYYGYTF | TGTGCCAGCACCACCGGGGGTGGGGCATACTATGGCTACACCTTC
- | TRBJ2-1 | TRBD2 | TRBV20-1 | CCARKGLAGPYSSYNEQFF | TGCTGTGCTAGAAAGGGACTAGCGGGGCCTTATAGCTCCTACAATGAGCAGTTCTTC
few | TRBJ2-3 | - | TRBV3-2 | CASCFPTSGGRSSTDTQYF | TGTGCCAGCTGTTTCCCGACTAGCGGGGGGCGCTCTAGCACAGATACGCAGTATTTT
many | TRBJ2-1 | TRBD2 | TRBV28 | CASSPSGRVYNEQFF | TGTGCCAGCAGTCCGAGCGGGAGGGTTTACAATGAGCAGTTCTTC
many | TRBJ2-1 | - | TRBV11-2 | CASSSWGTPFYNEQFF | TGTGCCAGCAGCTCCTGGGGGACTCCCTTTTACAATGAGCAGTTCTTC
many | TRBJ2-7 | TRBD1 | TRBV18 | CASSPGTGRFYEQYF | TGTGCCAGCTCACCGGGGACAGGACGATTCTACGAGCAGTACTTC
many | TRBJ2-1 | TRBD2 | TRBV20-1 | CSARDPSGSYNEQFF | TGCAGTGCTAGAGATCCCAGCGGGAGCTACAATGAGCAGTTCTTC